This record covers a single T cell receptor (beta chain). This sample stems from a study of preoperative IRX-2 immunotherapy in early breast cancer. CDR1 and CDR2 from the germline V gene are MNHEY and SMNVEV (reference sequence). Trimming left V 6 bases short and J 3 bases short, with 17 bases between. The CDR3 runs to 15 residues. The sample's treatment: preoperative locoregional IRX-2 cytokine immunotherapy. Assay: immunoSEQ multiplex PCR; the TCRdb copy retains only in-frame clones and omits some. The table records 55,000 to 70,000 clones, roughly 94% of them present only once. This TCR derives from a human donor with breast cancer. Sampling was done from a patient treated with IRX-2 immunotherapy. J is TRBJ2-5 and V is TRBV27; tentative D call: TRBD1 (6 bases). The CDR3 DNA reads as TGTGCCAGCAGCGAAATACAGGGAGCCAAAGAGACCCAGTACTTC. This encodes CASSEIQGAKETQYF.